This T cell receptor (beta chain) was sequenced in a study of regulatory T cells. This CDR3 comprises 13 residues. Germline CDR1 reads MNHNS; CDR2 reads SASEGT. Trimming cost V 1 base and J 0 bases, with 4 bases left between them. The PCR used 52 TRBV and 13 TRBJ primers. Assay: immunoSEQ multiplex PCR; the TCRdb copy retains only in-frame clones and omits some. This table holds approximately 5,400 clones, under 85% found once. Specimen: CD8+ T cells sorted from blood. This chain connects TRBV6-1 to TRBJ2-7, with D hard to call. This TCR was sampled from a child younger than 18 with CD3G deficiency. CDR3 sequence reads: CASSEVLSYEQYF. The CDR3 coding sequence is TGTGCCAGCAGTGAAGTGCTCTCCTACGAGCAGTACTTC.